This T cell receptor (beta chain) was identified in a study of human T cells and chemical hapten exposure. Time point specified: pre-sensitization, week 0. Regarding treatment: therapeutic diphenylcyclopropenone sensitization with weekly scalp DPC. J lost 2 bases, V lost 4 bases, and 5 bases had no gene match. Germline CDR1 ENHRY, CDR2 SYGVKD. The CDR3 runs to 15 residues. TCRdb fed the RACE reads into MiXCR, producing one record per CDR3 protein. The profile covers some 400,000 distinct CDR3 sequences, with 5% to 6.5% appearing a single time and around 2.6% taken by the ten largest. This clonotype was counted a few times.

The receptor comes from a woman aged 45-65 years with alopecia areata. Some clones in this sample may be carry-over from other donors' samples. The chain is built from TRBV10-3 and TRBJ2-3; the match to TRBD2 covers 8 bases. The sequences come from whole blood, collected in connection with sensitization to the hapten diphenylcyclopropenone (DPC). The CDR3 DNA reads as TGTGCCATCAGTGCAAGGCGGGGGGACACAGATACGCAGTATTTT. Translated: CAISARRGDTDTQYF.